This T cell receptor (beta chain) stems from a study of metastatic and nonmetastatic thyroid tumors (TCRdb year 2020). Looking at the study overall: The researchers compared repertoires between peripheral blood samples and tumor or nodule tissue samples from patients with malignant or benign thyroid disease. Study-level results and caveats: TCR beta diversity was reported as significantly higher in malignant tumors than in benign nodules, in both blood and tumor samples.

No treatment had been received by any patient before thyroid surgery. Patient clinical samples collected from about 2012 to 2019 were retrospectively analysed using T-cell receptor beta sequencing. This clone came up many times. This receptor's antigen is unknown. The sample holds no much larger clone one base away, and base qualities are not on file. Libraries came from PCR. This sample was sequenced with an Illumina HiSeq 4000. High-throughput sequencing was used to profile the CDR3 region of the TCR beta-chain in every patient. On the study's bioinformatics: The researchers built a classifier to tell apart papillary thyroid cancer patients with distant metastasis, based on CDR3 differences among clinicopathological groups. The Shannon index was used to assess repertoire diversity, and the Morisita-Horn index was used to assess tumor-blood repertoire similarity. TCRdb cleaned the public reads at Q25 with fastp, built clones with MiXCR and kept in-frame beta chains. The V and J calls here are based on TCRdb, not the publication. For this sample there are about 93,000 clones; over 9.5% appear just once. The ten largest account for approximately 10% of the sample.

The junction shows trimming of 10 bases on V and 8 bases on J, plus 24 bases between the germline ends. The CDR3 runs 15 amino acids, cysteine and phenylalanine included. Here the CDR3 DNA is all that survives: 45 bases in frame from base 1. The source is a female donor with papillary thyroid cancer or a benign thyroid nodule (not recorded which). Some clones in this sample may be carry-over from other donors' samples. The V and J genes are TRBV12-3 or TRBV12-4 and TRBJ2-1; the D gene is possibly TRBD1 or TRBD2, with 5 bases matching each. Sequencing input: blood. The DNA sequence is TGTGCCACCGCGCCGGGGCCACAAGGGATAGATGAGCAGTTCTTC. The encoded protein is CATAPGPQGIDEQFF.